This T cell receptor (beta chain) was observed in a study of cytomegalovirus exposure and HLA in healthy donors (dated by TCRdb to 2016 to 2017). Notes on the research overall: In an earlier analysis of roughly 500 of the donors, 276 Gb of sequence data and approximately 120 million unique TCR beta sequences from about 190 million T cells were reported. Alongside the repertoire data, information on donor age, sex, ethnicity and CMV serostatus was compiled. The study combined high-throughput TCR immunosequencing, statistical association of individual TCRs with disease status, and machine learning to predict cytomegalovirus infection status. The genetic ancestry cluster associated with self-reported Caucasian donors included roughly 84% of the roughly 380 genotyped donors. In a later analysis, previously published TCR beta repertoires from 550 to 750 donors were re-analyzed and high-resolution HLA genotyping was added so that TCR occurrence patterns could be studied. An early release covering over 500 HLA-typed donors comprised approximately 290 gigabases of sequencing data and 85 million or so unique TCR sequences. About five DR-DQ haplotypes were handled as single units for association and clustering, since linkage in the cohort was strong. The study profiled the T cell repertoires of around 700 subjects by immunosequencing and related them to cytomegalovirus serostatus. HLA typing included class I and class II loci at four-digit resolution. Typing coverage varied by locus: about 620-640 donors for A, B, C, DRB1 and DQB1; approximately 520 for DQA1; about 570 for DPA1; under 490 for DPB1. Among roughly 400 genotyped donors of the cohort, an average of about 240,000 unique TCR beta nucleotide sequences was sequenced per donor, of which about 20% were non-productive. The later analysis used no new phenotypic data to find candidate immune exposures, relying instead on TCR beta sequences and their occurrence across donors. In an earlier analysis of 587 of the donors, high-throughput TCR beta sequencing was used to judge whether each TCR beta V gene segment behaved as functional or pseudogenic. A later genetic analysis took genome-wide SNP genotypes for 398 of the 666 donors and used that subset as a discovery cohort. All discovery cohort repertoires had been generated using a single sequencing platform. The study was designed to test whether signatures of past pathogen exposure could be identified by cataloging public T cell receptors. In addition to the first cohort of roughly 670 subjects, a separate validation cohort of 120 different subjects was used. Summary of the overall study and its limitations: Assigning TCR associations to individual alleles was difficult when HLA alleles, especially DR and DQ, strongly co-occurred. In vitro tests confirmed that a few of the cytomegalovirus-associated TCR beta chains recognize cytomegalovirus antigens. Specific HLA alleles were associated with 15,000 to 20,000 TCR beta sequences at a false discovery rate of 0.05 in a later analysis. Because HLA typing was missing for some donors at each locus, association tests included only the typed subset. A cluster of highly shared sequence variants was judged likely to be a technical artifact of the sequencing pipeline. In a later analysis, most CMV-associated TCR beta chains were found to appear HLA-restricted, with HLA associations seemingly driven largely by CMV exposure. The only immune exposure information available for the cohort was CMV serostatus. A further reported finding was that TCR beta sequences accurately predicted the HLA-A and HLA-B alleles for most subjects in the first cohort. Most TCR sequences were observed very rarely across donors, whereas some public TCRs were present in many individuals. A later analysis found that TCR association rates varied across HLA loci, with DRB1 alleles showing the most associated TCRs and HLA-C alleles the fewest. The earlier analysis of some 540 of the donors excluded 15 to 20 rarely observed V segments, including chromosome 9 orphons, because counts were too low. A later genetic analysis associated a missense DCLRE1C variant with V-gene and J-gene trimming of TCR beta chains, and an independent cohort replicated the association. In an earlier analysis of some 550 of the donors, most TCR beta V segments were observed in productive rearrangements about 87% or about 30% of the time, broadly matching IMGT annotations. A later analysis reported that several top co-occurrence clusters appeared linked to parvovirus B19, influenza, CMV and Epstein-Barr virus. Correlated functional status among segregating V segments might reflect linkage disequilibrium, but an unknown experimental factor could not be ruled out. In both the original and validation cohorts, the classifier was reported to diagnose cytomegalovirus status with high specificity and sensitivity. In a later genetic analysis, fewer N-insertions in productive TCRs were reported among donors in an Asian-associated ancestry cluster than the approximately 710-donor mean. The 87-base-pair reads could not distinguish some IMGT-functional V segments, including TRBV6-2 and TRBV6-3, so those segments were excluded. The authors suggested that the approach could potentially be extended to other disease states and immunological phenotypes. Sequencing depth was assumed to be roughly uniform across donors in the presence/absence analyses, though that assumption may not hold. In a later analysis, HLA-associated TCR beta chains showed more clonal expansion and lower generation probabilities than non-associated chains that were equally common. In the study, approximately 150 TCR beta chains were listed as associated with cytomegalovirus. Only TCR beta chains were sequenced in this cohort, and the absence of alpha or paired-chain data limited detectable features.

In total, roughly 670 healthy bone marrow donors made up the cohort. Cohort members were all nominally healthy when sampled, although unrecorded immune exposures were likely present. The donor was CMV seropositive and belonged to the group of more than 250 seropositive cohort members. A peripheral blood sample was provided by each donor, and peripheral blood mononuclear cells were used for TCR beta sequencing. Genomic DNA was extracted from the blood cell samples with the Qiagen DNeasy Blood Extraction Kit. Counted from cysteine to phenylalanine, this CDR3 has 13 amino acids. The only DNA kept is the CDR3, 39 bases in frame from the first base. Germline trimming: 2 bases from V, 7 bases from J; junction bases outside gene matches: 3. The germline V gene sets CDR1 to SGHTA and CDR2 to FQGNSA. As for this clone: Its binding antigen is unknown. Base quality data are lacking; no much larger clone is found one base away.

Library construction relied on the immunoSEQ multiplex PCR assay. A mixture of 60 forward primers for TCR Vbeta segments and 13 reverse primers for TCR Jbeta segments was used in the multiplex PCR. Amplification of the CDR3 region of rearranged TCR beta genes was performed with a multiplex PCR assay on genomic DNA. The Illumina HiSeq System was used to sequence the amplified TCR beta libraries as 87-base-pair reads. In the original analysis: A later analysis counted about 80 million unique TCR beta chains across the 666 repertoires, and around 12 million of these chains were shared by at least two donors. To remove PCR and sequencing errors, raw reads were error-corrected and collapsed into unique sequences using a nearest-neighbor algorithm that merged closely related sequences. V, D and J gene segments were assigned by aligning CDR3 sequences to IMGT reference sequences. For a sequence to be retained, a match of at least six nucleotides was required to both a V gene segment and a J gene segment. Rearrangements were classified as productive when the CDR3 lacked stop codons and remained in frame with V and J, and all other rearrangements were classified as non-productive. CDR3 was defined according to IMGT convention as the region running from the second conserved V-encoded cysteine to the conserved J-encoded phenylalanine. The earlier analysis of 450 to 750 of the donors excluded any sequence lacking an unambiguous match to a single V gene segment. An earlier analysis of approximately 590 of the donors called V segments functional above 56.7% productive rearrangements and segregating when the between-donor standard deviation exceeded 5%. A statistical classification framework was developed to diagnose cytomegalovirus status using the catalog of TCR beta chain sequences. In a later analysis, V and J genes were assigned by comparing TCR nucleotide sequences against IMGT/GENE-DB human TR gene sequences. In a later analysis, CDR3 sequences and most-parsimonious VDJ recombination scenarios were assigned using the TCRdist pipeline. In a later analysis, each TCR beta chain was defined by its CDR3 amino acid sequence together with its V-gene family, and reads without a unique V-gene family were excluded. To address suspected cross-contamination and a sequencing artifact, a later analysis removed several hundred highly shared, low-generation-probability nucleotide sequences. For each public chain, a later analysis derived a clonal expansion index from normalized ranks of inferred template counts within each repertoire. A later analysis computed generation probabilities with a VDJ recombination model fitted to out-of-frame rearrangements, and checked the results against IGoR. A later analysis scored TCR-TCR, TCR-HLA and TCR-CMV co-occurrence with hypergeometric tests, applying a repertoire-size bias correction to TCR pairs. In a later analysis, false discovery rates were estimated by permuting HLA or CMV assignments 20 times. A later analysis grouped co-occurring TCRs with DBSCAN, adding TCRdist sequence similarity when clustering within HLA-allele-positive subsets. Repertoires with fewer than 30,000 or more than 120,000 public chains were left out of co-occurrence clustering, as were about 5 repertoires with anomalous nucleotide sharing. The immuneACCESS repertoire file appears here via TCRdb, limited to in-frame rearrangements. These files lack a portion of the clones; in checked studies, under half of the deficit traces to unresolved V genes, and the cause of the others is not known. That table supplies the V and J calls and clone size; D and trimming were determined from the DNA. The sample table records fewer than 250,000 clones; under 80% of these occur just once. More than 4.5% of the sample is taken by the ten largest.

Rearrangement joined TRBV7-2 to TRBJ2-7; 9 bases in the middle match TRBD2. The TCR comes from a man aged 25 to 40 in good health and CMV-seropositive. The sequenced sample consisted of PBMCs. The CDR3 corresponds to CASSLTSGLEQYF. The nucleotides read TGTGCCAGCAGCTTAACTAGCGGGCTTGAGCAGTACTTC.